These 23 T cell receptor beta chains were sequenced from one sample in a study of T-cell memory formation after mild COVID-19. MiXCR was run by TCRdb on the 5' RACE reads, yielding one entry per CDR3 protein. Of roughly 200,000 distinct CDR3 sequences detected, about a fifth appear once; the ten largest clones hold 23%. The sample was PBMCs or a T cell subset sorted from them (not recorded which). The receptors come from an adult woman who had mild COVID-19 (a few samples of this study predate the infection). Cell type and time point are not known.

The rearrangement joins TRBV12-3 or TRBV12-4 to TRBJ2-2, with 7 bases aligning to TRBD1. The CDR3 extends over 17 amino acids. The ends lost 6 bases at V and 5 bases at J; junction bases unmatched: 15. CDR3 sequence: CASRGILDRDGTGELFF. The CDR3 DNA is TGTGCCAGCAGGGGAATCCTAGACAGGGACGGGACCGGGGAGCTGTTTTTT.

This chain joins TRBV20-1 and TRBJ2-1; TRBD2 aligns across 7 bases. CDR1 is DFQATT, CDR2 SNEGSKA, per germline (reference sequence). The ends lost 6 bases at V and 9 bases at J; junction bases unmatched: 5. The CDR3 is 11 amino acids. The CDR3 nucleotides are TGCAGTGCAAATGGACTAGTTGAGCAGTTCTTC. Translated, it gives CSANGLVEQFF.

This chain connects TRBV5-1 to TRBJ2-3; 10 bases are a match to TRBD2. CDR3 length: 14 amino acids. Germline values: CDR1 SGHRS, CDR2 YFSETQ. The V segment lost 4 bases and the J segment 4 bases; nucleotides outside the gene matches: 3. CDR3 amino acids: CASSTSGGADTQYF. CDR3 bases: TGCGCCAGCAGCACAAGCGGGGGGGCAGATACGCAGTATTTT.

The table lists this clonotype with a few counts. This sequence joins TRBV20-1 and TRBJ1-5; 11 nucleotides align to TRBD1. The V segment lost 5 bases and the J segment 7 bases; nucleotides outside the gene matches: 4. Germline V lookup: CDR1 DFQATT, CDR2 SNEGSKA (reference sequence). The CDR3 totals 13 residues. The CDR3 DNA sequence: TGCAGTGCTCCGGGACAGGGGGAACAGCCCCAGCATTTT. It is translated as CSAPGQGEQPQHF.

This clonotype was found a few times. The CDR3 DNA sequence: TGCGCCAGCAGCCTCGGACAGGGGGAATACGAGCAGTACTTC. Protein sequence: CASSLGQGEYEQYF. The genes are TRBV5-1 and TRBJ2-7; 10 bases match TRBD1. The V segment lost 4 bases and the J segment 4 bases; nucleotides outside the gene matches: 5. Germline assignment: CDR1 SGHRS and CDR2 YFSETQ. The CDR3 sequence is 14 residues long.

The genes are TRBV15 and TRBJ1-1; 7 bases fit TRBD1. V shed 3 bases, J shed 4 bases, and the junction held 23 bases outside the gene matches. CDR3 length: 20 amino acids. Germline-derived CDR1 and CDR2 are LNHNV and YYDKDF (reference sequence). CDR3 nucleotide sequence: TGTGCCACCAGCAGTCGCATCATCGCTAGGGGGCAAGGATATGGCACTGAAGCTTTCTTT. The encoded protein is CATSSRIIARGQGYGTEAFF.

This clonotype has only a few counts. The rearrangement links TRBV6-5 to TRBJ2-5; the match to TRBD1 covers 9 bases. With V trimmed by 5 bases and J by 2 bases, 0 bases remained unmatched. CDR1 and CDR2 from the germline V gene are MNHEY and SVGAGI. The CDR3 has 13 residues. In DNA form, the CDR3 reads TGTGCCAGCAGTGGGACAGGGCAAGAGACCCAGTACTTC. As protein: CASSGTGQETQYF.

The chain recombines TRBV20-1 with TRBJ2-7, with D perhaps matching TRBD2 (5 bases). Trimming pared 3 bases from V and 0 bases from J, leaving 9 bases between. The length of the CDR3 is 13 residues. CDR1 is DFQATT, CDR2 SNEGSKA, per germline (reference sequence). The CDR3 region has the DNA TGCAGTGCTAGGACTCGGGGCTCCTACGAGCAGTACTTC. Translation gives CSARTRGSYEQYF.

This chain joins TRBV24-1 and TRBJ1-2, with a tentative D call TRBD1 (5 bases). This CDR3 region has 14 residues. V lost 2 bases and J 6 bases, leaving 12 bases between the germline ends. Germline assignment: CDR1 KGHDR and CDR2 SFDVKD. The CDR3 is CATSDSSGLDGYTF. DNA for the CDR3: TGTGCCACCAGTGATTCTTCAGGGCTGGATGGCTACACCTTC.

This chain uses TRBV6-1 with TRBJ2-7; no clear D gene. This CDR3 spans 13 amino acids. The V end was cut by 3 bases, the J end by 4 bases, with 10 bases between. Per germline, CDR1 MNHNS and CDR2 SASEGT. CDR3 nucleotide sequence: TGTGCCAGCAGTGAGGCGTCTAGTTACGAGCAGTACTTC. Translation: CASSEASSYEQYF.

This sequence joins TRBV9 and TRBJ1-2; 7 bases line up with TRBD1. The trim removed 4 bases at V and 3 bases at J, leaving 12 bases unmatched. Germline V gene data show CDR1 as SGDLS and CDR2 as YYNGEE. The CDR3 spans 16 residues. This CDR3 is CASSHDRTGSHYGYTF. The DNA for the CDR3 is TGTGCCAGCAGCCATGACAGGACAGGCTCCCACTATGGCTACACCTTC.

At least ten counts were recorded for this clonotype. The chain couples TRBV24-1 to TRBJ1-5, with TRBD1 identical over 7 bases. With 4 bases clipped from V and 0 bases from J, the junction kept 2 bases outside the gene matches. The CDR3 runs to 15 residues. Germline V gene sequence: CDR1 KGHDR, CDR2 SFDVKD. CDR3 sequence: CATSDGTASNQPQHF. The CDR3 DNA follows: TGTGCCACCAGTGACGGGACAGCTAGCAATCAGCCCCAGCATTTT.

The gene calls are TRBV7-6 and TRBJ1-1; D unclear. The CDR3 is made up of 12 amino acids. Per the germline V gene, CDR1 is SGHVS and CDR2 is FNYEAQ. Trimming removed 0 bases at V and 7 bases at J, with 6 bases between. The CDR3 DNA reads TGTGCCAGCAGCTTAGCGGACGGTGAAGCTTTCTTT. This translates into CASSLADGEAFF.

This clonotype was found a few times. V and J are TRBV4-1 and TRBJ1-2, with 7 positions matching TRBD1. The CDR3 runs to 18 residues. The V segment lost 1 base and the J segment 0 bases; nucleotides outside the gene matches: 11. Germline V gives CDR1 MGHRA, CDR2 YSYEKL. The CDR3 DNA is TGCGCCAGCAGCCAAGGACCCCCCGGGACAGCTACTAACTATGGCTACACCTTC. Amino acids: CASSQGPPGTATNYGYTF.

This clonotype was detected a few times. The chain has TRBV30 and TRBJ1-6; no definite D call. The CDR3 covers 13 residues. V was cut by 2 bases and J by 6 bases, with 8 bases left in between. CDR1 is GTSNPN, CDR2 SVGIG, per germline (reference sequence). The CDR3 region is CAWSPAFNSPLHF. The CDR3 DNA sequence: TGTGCCTGGAGTCCTGCCTTTAATTCACCCCTCCACTTT.

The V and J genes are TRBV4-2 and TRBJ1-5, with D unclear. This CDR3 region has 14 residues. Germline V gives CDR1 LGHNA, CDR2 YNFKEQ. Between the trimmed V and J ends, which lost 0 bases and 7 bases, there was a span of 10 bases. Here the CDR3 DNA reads TGTGCCAGCAGCCAAGAAGGAGTCGGCCAGCCCCAGCATTTT. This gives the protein CASSQEGVGQPQHF.

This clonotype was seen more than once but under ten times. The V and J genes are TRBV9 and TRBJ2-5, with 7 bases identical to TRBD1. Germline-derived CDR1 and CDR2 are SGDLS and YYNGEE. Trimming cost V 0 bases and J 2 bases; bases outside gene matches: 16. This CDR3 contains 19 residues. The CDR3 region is CASSVAPGTATTNQETQYF. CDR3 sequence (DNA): TGTGCCAGCAGCGTAGCCCCCGGGACAGCCACCACAAATCAAGAGACCCAGTACTTC.

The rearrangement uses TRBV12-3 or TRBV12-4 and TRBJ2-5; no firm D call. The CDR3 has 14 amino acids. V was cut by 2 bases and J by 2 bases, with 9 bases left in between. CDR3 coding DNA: TGTGCCAGCAGTTTAAGCAACTATCAAGAGACCCAGTACTTC. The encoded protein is CASSLSNYQETQYF.

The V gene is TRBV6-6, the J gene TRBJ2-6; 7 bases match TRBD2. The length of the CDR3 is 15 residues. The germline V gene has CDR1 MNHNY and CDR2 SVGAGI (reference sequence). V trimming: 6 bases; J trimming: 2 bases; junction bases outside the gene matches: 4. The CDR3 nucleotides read TGTGCCAGCAGCGTCGGACTAGCTGGGGCCAACGTCCTGACTTTC. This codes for CASSVGLAGANVLTF.

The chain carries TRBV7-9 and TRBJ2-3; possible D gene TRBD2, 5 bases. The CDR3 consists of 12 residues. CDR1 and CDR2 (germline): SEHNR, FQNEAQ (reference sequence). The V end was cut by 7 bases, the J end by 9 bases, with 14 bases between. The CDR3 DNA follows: TGTGCCAGCACCACTAGACCGGGGACGCAGTATTTT. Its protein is CASTTRPGTQYF.

The CDR3 protein is CASSPQPGGDAYEQYF. CDR3 bases: TGCGCCAGCAGCCCCCAGCCCGGGGGAGACGCCTACGAGCAGTACTTC. The rearrangement joins TRBV4-1 to TRBJ2-7, with D possibly matching TRBD2 (6 bases). V was clipped by 4 bases and J by 2 bases, with 18 bases between them. CDR3 length: 16 residues. Looked up from germline, CDR1 is MGHRA and CDR2 is YSYEKL.

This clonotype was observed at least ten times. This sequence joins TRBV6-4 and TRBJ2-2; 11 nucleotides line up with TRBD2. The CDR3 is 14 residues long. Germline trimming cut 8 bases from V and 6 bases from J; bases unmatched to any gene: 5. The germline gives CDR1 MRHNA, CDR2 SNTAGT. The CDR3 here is CASALAGDAGELFF. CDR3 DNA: TGTGCCAGCGCACTAGCGGGGGATGCCGGGGAGCTGTTTTTT.

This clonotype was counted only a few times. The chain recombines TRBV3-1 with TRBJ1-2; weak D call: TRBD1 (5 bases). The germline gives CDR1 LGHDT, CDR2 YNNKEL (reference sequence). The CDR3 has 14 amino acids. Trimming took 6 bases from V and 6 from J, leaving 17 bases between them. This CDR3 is CASRGRQSGHGYTF. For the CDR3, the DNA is TGTGCCAGCAGGGGGCGGCAGTCGGGTCATGGCTACACCTTC.